This T cell receptor (beta chain) was sequenced for a study of blood T cell repertoires in COVID-19. Study overall: The United States, Italy and Spain provided the acute and convalescent COVID-19 samples. The analysed material was cDNA or gDNA that came from T cells, B-cell-depleted T cells, or PBMCs.

Germline CDR1 MNHEY, CDR2 SVGAGI. The CDR3 extends over 13 amino acids. The trim removed 11 bases at V and 1 base at J, leaving 7 bases unmatched. This clone was found a few times. Study processing details: Amplified reference gene primers provided the basis for estimating nucleated cell counts. Sequencing used immunoSEQ multiplex PCR; TCRdb keeps in-frame clones, though not all of them. That table furnishes V, J and clone size, whereas the DNA furnished D and trimming. The table has about 340,000 clones, around nine tenths seen once. The receptor was derived from a woman between 18 and 29 years old who had recovered from COVID-19. The sample was peripheral blood. The genes are TRBV6-5 and TRBJ1-2, with 7 bases that match TRBD1. In DNA, the CDR3 is TGTGCCGTCCGGGACAGAGTTAACTATGGCTACACCTTC. This translates into CAVRDRVNYGYTF.